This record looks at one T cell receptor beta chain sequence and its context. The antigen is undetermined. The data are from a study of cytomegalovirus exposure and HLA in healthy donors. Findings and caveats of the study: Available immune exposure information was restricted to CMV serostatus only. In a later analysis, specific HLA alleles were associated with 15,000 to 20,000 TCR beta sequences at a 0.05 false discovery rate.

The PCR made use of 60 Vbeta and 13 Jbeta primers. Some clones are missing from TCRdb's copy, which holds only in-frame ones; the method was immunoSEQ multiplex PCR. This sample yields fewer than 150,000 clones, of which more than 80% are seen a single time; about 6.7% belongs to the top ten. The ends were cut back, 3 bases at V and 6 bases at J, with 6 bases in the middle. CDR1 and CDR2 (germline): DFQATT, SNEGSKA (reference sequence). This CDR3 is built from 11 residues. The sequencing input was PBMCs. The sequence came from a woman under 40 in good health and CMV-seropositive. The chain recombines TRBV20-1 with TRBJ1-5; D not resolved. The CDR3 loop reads CSASGVQPQHF. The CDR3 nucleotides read TGCAGTGCTAGCGGAGTTCAGCCCCAGCATTTT.